This T cell receptor (beta chain) came from a study of Ad26.COV2.S vaccination and SARS-CoV-2 variants. The assay was immunoSEQ multiplex PCR, and TCRdb's table has in-frame clones only and misses some. The repertoire holds about 410,000 clones, with approximately 91% as singletons. The CDR3 has 14 residues. Germline V lookup: CDR1 SEHNR, CDR2 FQNEAQ (reference sequence). V was trimmed by 1 base and J by 8 bases, leaving 14 bases between them. Regarding treatment: around 19 received Ad26.COV2.S at low or high dose, single or two shots; several received placebo; per-sample allocation not given. Samples came from day 63 after the first vaccine or placebo injection. An Ad26 vector expressing Wuhan-strain SARS-CoV-2 spike served as the vaccine.

This rearrangement joins TRBV7-9 to TRBJ2-5; the D gene is possibly TRBD2 (6 bases). The specimen was peripheral blood, collected in a trial of Ad26.COV2.S vaccine versus placebo. The TCR comes from a person between 18 and 65 years old who received the Ad26.COV2.S COVID-19 vaccine or a placebo. Here the CDR3 DNA reads TGTGCCAGCAGCTTAGAGCATACGCGGGGAACCCAGTACTTC. Protein product: CASSLEHTRGTQYF.